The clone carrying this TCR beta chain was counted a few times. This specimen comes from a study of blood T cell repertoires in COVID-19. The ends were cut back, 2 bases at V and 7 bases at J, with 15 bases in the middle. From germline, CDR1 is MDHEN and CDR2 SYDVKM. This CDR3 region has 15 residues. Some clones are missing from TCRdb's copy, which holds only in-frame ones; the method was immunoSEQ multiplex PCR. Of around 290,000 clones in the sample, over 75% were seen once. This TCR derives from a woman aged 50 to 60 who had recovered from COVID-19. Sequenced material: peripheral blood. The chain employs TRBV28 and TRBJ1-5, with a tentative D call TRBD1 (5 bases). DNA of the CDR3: TGTGCCAGCAGTTTACCACGGGGGGTGTCCCAGCCCCAGCATTTT. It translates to CASSLPRGVSQPQHF.